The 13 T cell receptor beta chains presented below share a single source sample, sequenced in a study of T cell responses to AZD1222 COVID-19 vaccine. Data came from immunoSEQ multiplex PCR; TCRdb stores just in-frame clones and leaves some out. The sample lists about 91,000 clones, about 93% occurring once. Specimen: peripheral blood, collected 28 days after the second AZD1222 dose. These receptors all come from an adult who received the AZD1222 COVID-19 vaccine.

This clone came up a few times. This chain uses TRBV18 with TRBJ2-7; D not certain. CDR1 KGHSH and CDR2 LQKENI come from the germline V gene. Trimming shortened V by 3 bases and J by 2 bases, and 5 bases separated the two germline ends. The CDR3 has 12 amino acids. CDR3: CASSPSPYEQYF. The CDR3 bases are TGTGCCAGCTCACCCTCGCCCTACGAGCAGTACTTC.

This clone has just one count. The CDR3 loop is CASSQGAEAFF. CDR3 in DNA: TGCGCCAGCAGTCAGGGGGCTGAAGCTTTCTTT. The chain employs TRBV5-1 and TRBJ1-1, with TRBD1 matching over 7 bases. The CDR3 is 11 residues long. V gave up 5 bases and J gave up 6 bases; unmatched junction bases: 1. Germline CDR1 SGHRS, CDR2 YFSETQ.

The CDR3 sequence is CASSPTSGGGNEQFF. CDR3 sequence (DNA): TGTGCCAGTAGTCCCACTAGCGGGGGGGGCAATGAGCAGTTCTTC. The chain uses TRBV19 and TRBJ2-1, with 13 positions matching TRBD2. The CDR3 is made up of 15 amino acids. Trimming removed 5 bases from V and 6 bases from J; junction bases left unmatched: 4. Looked up from germline, CDR1 is LNHDA and CDR2 is SQIVND (reference sequence).

For the CDR3, the DNA is TGTGCCAGCAGCTTAGGCCAAGAGACCCAGTACTTC. Protein sequence: CASSLGQETQYF. The chain uses TRBV11-2 and TRBJ2-5; D remains unclear. Germline assignment: CDR1 SGHAT and CDR2 FQNNGV. V was cut by 1 base and J by 1 base, with 1 base left in between. The CDR3 spans 12 residues.

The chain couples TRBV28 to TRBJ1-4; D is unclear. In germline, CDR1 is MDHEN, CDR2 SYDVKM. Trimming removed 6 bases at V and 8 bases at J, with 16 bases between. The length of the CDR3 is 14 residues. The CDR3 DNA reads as TGTGCCAGCAGCGGTATAGGTCTTCTAGAAAAACTGTTTTTT. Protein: CASSGIGLLEKLFF.

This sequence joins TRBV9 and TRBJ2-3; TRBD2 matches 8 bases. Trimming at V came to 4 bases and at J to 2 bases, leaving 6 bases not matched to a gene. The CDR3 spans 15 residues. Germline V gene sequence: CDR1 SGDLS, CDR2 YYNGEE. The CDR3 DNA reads TGTGCCAGCAGCTATAATAGCGGGACCACAGATACGCAGTATTTT. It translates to CASSYNSGTTDTQYF.

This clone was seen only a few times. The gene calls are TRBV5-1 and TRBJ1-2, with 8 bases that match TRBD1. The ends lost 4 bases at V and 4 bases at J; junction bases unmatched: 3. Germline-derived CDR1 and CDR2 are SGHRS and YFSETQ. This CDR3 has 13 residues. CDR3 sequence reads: CASSPGGSYGYTF. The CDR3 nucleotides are TGCGCCAGCAGCCCAGGGGGCAGCTATGGCTACACCTTC.

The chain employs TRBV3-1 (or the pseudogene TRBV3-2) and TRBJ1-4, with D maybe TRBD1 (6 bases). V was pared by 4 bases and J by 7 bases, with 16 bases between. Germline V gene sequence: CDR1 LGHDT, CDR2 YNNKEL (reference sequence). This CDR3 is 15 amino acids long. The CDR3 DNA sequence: TGTGCCAGCAGCCCAACAGGGTCGGTTGGTGAAAAACTGTTTTTT. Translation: CASSPTGSVGEKLFF.

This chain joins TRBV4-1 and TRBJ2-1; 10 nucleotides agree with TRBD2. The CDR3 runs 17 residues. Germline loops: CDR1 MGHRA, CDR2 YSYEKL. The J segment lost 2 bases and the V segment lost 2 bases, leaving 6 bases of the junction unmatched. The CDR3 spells CASSQRSLAGAYNEQFF. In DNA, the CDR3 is TGCGCCAGCAGCCAACGGAGCCTAGCGGGGGCCTACAATGAGCAGTTCTTC.

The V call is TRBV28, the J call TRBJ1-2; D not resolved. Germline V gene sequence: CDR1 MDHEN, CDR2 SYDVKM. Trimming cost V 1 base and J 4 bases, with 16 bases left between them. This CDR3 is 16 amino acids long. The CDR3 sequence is CASSLSGRPLRYGYTF. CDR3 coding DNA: TGTGCCAGCAGTTTATCCGGCCGCCCGCTGCGCTATGGCTACACCTTC.

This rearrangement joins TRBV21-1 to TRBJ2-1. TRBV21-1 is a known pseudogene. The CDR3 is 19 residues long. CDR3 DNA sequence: TGTGCCAGCAGATACCCCGGAAAAGCCGACTGGACCAACTACAATGAGCAGTTCTTC. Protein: CASRYPGKADWTNYNEQFF.

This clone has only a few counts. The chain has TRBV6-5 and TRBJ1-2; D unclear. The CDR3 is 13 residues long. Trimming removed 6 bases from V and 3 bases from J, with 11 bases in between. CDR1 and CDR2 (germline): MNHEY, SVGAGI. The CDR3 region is CASSLSGDYGYTF. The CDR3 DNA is TGTGCCAGCAGCCTCAGTGGGGACTATGGCTACACCTTC.

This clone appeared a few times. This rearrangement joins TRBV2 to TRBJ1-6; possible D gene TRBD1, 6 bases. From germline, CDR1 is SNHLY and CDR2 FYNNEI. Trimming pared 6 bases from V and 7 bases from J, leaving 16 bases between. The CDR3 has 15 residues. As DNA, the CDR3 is TGTGCCAGCAGCGGTGGACAGATTATAAATTCACCCCTCCACTTT. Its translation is CASSGGQIINSPLHF. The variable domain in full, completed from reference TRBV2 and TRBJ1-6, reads EPEVTQTPSHQVTQMGQEVILRCVPISNHLYFYWYRQILGQKVEFLVSFYNNEISEKSEIFDDQFSVERPDGSNFTLKIRSTKLEDSAMYFCASSGGQIINSPLHFGNGTRLTVT.